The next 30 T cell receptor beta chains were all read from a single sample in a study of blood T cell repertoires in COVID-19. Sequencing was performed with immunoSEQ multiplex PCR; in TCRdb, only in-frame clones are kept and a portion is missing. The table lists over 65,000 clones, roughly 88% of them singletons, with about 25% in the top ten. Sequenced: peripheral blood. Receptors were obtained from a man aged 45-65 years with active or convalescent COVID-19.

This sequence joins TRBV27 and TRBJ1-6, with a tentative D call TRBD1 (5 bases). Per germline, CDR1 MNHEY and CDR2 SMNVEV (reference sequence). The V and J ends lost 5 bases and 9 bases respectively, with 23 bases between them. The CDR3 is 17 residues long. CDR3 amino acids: CASSDSRWGTVGSPLHF. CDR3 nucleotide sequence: TGTGCCAGCAGTGACTCAAGGTGGGGCACGGTGGGTTCACCCCTCCACTTT.

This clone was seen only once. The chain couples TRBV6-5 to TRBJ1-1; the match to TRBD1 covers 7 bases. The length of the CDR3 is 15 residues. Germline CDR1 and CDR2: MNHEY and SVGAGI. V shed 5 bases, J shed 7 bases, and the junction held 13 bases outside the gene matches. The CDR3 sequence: CASSIRTGLKIEAFF. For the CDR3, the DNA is TGTGCCAGCAGTATTCGGACAGGTTTGAAGATTGAAGCTTTCTTT.

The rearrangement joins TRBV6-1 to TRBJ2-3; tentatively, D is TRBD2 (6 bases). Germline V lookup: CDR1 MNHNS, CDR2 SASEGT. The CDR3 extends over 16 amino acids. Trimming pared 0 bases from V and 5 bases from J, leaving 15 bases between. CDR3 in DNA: TGTGCCAGCAGTGAAGCGGACCTCGGGGAGGTAGATACGCAGTATTTT. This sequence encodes CASSEADLGEVDTQYF.

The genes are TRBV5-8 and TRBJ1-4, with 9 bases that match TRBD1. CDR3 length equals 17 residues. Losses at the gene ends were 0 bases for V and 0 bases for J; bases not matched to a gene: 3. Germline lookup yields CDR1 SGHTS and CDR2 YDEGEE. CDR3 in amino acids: CASSLGQGVATNEKLFF. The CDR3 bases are TGTGCCAGCAGCTTGGGACAGGGGGTCGCAACTAATGAAAAACTGTTTTTT.

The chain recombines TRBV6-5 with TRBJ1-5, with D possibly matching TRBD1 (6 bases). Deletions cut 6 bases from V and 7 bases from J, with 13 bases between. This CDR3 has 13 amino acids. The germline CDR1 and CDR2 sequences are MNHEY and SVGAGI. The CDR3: CASSQGIGQPQHF. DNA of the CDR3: TGTGCCAGCAGCCAGGGGATCGGACAGCCCCAGCATTTT.

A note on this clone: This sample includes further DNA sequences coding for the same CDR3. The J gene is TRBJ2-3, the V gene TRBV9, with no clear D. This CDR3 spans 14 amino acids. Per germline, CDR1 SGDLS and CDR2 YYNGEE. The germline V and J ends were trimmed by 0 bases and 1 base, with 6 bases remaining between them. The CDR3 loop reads CASSVGQGTDTQYF. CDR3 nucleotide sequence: TGTGCCAGCAGCGTAGGGCAGGGCACAGATACGCAGTATTTT.

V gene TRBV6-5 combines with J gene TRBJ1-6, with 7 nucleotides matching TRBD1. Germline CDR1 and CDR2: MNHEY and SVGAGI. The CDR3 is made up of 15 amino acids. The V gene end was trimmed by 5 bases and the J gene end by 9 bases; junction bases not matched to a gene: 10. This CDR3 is CASSLVQGLSSPLHF. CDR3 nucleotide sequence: TGTGCCAGCAGTCTTGTACAGGGGCTTAGTTCACCCCTCCACTTT.

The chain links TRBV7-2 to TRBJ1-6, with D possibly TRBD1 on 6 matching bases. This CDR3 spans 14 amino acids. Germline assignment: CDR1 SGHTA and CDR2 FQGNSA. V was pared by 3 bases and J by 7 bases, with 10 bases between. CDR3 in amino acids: CASSFGTLNSPLHF. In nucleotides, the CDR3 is TGTGCCAGCAGCTTCGGGACACTGAATTCACCCCTCCACTTT.

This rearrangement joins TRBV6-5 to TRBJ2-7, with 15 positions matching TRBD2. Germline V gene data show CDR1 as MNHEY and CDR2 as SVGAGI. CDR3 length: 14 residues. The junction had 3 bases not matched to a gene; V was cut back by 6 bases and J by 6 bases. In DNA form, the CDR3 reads TGTGCCAGCAGGGGACTAGCGGGAGGTTCCGAGCAGTACTTC. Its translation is CASRGLAGGSEQYF.

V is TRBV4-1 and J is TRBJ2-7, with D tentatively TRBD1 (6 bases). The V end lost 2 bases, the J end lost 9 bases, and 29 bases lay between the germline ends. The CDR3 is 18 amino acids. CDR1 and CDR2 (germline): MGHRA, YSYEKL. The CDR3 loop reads CASSQSWDTRGLAVGQYF. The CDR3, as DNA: TGCGCCAGCAGCCAATCCTGGGACACGCGAGGGCTGGCGGTTGGGCAGTACTTC.

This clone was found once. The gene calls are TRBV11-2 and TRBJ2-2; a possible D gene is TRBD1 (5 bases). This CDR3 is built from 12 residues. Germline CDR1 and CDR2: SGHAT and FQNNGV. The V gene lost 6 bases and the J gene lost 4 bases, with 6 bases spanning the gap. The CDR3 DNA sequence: TGTGCCAGCAGGACAGCCACCGGGGAGCTGTTTTTT. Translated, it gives CASRTATGELFF.

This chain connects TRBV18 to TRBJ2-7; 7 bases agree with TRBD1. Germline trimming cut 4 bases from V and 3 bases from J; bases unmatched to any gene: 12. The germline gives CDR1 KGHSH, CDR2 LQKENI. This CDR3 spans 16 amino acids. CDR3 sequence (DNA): TGTGCCAGCTCACGATCAACAGGGGTCGAGAGCTACGAGCAGTACTTC. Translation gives CASSRSTGVESYEQYF.

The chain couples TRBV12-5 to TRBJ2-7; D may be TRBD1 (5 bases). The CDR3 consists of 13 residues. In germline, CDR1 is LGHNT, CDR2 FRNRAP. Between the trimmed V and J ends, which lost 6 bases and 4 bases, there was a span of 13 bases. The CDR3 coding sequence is TGTGCTAGTGGGAAGGGGTTATTATACGAGCAGTACTTC. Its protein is CASGKGLLYEQYF.

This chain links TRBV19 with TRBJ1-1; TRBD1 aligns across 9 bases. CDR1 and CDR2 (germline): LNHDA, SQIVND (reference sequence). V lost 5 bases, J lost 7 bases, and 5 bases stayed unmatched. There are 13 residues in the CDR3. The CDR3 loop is CASSRDRVNEAFF. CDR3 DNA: TGTGCCAGTAGTCGGGACAGGGTGAATGAAGCTTTCTTT.

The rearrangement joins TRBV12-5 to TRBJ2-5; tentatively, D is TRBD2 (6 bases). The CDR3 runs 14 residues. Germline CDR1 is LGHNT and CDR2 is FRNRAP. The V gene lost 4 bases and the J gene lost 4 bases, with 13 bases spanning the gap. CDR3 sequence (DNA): TGTGCTAGTGGTTGGCAGGGAGGATCAGAGACCCAGTACTTC. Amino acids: CASGWQGGSETQYF. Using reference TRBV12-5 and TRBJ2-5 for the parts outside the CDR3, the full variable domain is DARVTQTPRHKVTEMGQEVTMRCQPILGHNTVFWYRQTMMQGLELLAYFRNRAPLDDSGMPKDRFSAEMPDATLATLKIQPSEPRDSAVYFCASGWQGGSETQYFGPGTRLLVL.

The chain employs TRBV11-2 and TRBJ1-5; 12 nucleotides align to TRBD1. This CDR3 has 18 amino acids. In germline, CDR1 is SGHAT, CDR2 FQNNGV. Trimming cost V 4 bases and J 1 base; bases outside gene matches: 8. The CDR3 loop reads CASSWGQGAPGSNQPQHF. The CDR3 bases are TGTGCCAGCAGCTGGGGACAGGGGGCGCCGGGAAGCAATCAGCCCCAGCATTTT.

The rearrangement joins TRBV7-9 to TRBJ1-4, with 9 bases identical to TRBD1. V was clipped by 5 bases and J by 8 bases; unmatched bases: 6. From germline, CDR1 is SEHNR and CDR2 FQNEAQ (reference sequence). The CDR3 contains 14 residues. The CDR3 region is CASSPGQGGEKLFF. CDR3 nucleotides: TGTGCCAGCAGCCCGGGACAGGGAGGCGAAAAACTGTTTTTT.

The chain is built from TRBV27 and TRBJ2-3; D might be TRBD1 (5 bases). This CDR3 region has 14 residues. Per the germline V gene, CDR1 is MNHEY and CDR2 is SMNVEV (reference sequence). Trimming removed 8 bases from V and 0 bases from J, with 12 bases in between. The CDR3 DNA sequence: TGTGCCAGCGGCCAGGGTGCTAGCACAGATACGCAGTATTTT. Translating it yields CASGQGASTDTQYF.

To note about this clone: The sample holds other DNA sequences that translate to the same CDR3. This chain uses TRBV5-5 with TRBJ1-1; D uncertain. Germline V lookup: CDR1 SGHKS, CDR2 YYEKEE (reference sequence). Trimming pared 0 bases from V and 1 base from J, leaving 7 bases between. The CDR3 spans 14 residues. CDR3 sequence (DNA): TGTGCCAGCAGCTTGGTTCAGGCGAACACTGAAGCTTTCTTT. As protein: CASSLVQANTEAFF.

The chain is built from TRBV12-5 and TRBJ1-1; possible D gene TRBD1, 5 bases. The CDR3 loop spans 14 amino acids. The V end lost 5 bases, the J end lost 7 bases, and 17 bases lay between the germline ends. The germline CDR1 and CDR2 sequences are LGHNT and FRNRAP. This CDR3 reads CASGLELFTGEAFF. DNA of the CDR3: TGTGCTAGTGGTCTGGAGTTGTTCACAGGTGAAGCTTTCTTT.

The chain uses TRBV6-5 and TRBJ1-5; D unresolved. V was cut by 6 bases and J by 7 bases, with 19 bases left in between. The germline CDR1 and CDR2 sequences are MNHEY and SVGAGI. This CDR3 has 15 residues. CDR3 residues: CASRPSTGPGQPQHF. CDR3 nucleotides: TGTGCCAGCAGACCCTCGACGGGTCCGGGACAGCCCCAGCATTTT.

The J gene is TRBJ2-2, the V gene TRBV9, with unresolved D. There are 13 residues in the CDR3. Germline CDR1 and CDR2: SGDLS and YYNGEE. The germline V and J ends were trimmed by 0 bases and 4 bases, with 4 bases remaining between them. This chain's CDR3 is CASSVGLTGELFF. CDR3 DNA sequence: TGTGCCAGCAGCGTAGGACTCACCGGGGAGCTGTTTTTT.

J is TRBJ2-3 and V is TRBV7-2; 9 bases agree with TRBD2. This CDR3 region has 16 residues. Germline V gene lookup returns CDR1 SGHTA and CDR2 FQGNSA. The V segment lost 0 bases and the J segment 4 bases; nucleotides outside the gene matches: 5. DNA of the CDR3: TGTGCCAGCAGCTTAGCCCCGCGGGGGGGGGCAGATACGCAGTATTTT. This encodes CASSLAPRGGADTQYF. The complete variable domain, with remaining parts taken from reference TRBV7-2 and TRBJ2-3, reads GAGVSQSPSNKVTEKGKDVELRCDPISGHTALYWYRQSLGQGLEFLIYFQGNSAPDKSGLPSDRFSAERTGGSVSTLTIQRTQQEDSAVYLCASSLAPRGGADTQYFGPGTRLTVL.

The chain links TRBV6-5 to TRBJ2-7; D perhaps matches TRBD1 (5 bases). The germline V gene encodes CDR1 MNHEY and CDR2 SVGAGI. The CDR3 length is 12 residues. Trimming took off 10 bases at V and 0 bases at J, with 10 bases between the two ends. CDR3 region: CATRTPSYEQYF. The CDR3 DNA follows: TGTGCCACCCGGACACCCTCCTACGAGCAGTACTTC.

CDR3 residues: CASSLADRGLYGYTF. In nucleotides, the CDR3 is TGTGCCAGCAGCTTGGCGGACAGGGGGCTGTATGGCTACACCTTC. This chain joins TRBV5-4 and TRBJ1-2; 11 bases are a match to TRBD1. V lost 0 bases, J lost 5 bases, and 3 bases stayed unmatched. The V gene's germline CDR1 is SGHNT and CDR2 YYREEE (reference sequence). CDR3 length: 15 residues.

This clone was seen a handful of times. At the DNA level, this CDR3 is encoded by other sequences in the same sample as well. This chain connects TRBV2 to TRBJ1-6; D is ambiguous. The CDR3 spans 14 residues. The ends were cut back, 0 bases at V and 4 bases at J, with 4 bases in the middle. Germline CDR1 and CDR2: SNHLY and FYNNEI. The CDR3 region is CASSEARYNSPLHF. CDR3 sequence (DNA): TGTGCCAGCAGTGAAGCGAGATATAATTCACCCCTCCACTTT.

The CDR3 bases are TGTGCCAGCAGCCAACACCCGGGACTCGTCTCTGACAAGCAGTACTTC. Its translation is CASSQHPGLVSDKQYF. V is TRBV3-1 (or the pseudogene TRBV3-2) and J is TRBJ2-7; D is possibly TRBD2 (6 bases). There are 16 residues in the CDR3. CDR1 is LGHDT and CDR2 is YNNKEL in the germline V gene (reference sequence). V lost 2 bases and J 8 bases, leaving 22 bases between the germline ends.

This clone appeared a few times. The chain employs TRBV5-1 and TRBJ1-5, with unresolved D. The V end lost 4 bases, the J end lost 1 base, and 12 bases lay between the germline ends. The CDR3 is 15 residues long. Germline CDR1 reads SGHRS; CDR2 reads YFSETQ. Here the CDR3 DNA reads TGCGCCAGCAGCCAAAAAGGAGGGAGCAATCAGCCCCAGCATTTT. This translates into CASSQKGGSNQPQHF. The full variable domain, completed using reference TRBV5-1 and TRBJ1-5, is KAGVTQTPRYLIKTRGQQVTLSCSPISGHRSVSWYQQTPGQGLQFLFEYFSETQRNKGNFPGRFSGRQFSNSRSEMNVSTLELGDSALYLCASSQKGGSNQPQHFGDGTRLSIL.

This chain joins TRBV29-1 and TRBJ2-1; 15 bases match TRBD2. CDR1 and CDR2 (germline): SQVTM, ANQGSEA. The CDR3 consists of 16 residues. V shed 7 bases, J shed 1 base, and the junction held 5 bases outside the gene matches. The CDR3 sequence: CSARTSGGVSYNEQFF. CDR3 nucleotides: TGCAGCGCTCGGACTAGCGGGGGGGTTTCCTACAATGAGCAGTTCTTC.

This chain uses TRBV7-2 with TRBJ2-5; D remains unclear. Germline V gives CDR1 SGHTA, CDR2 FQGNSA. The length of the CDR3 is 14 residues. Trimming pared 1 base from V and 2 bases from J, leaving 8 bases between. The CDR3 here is CASSLVARQETQYF. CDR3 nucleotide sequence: TGTGCCAGCAGCTTAGTCGCGCGACAAGAGACCCAGTACTTC.